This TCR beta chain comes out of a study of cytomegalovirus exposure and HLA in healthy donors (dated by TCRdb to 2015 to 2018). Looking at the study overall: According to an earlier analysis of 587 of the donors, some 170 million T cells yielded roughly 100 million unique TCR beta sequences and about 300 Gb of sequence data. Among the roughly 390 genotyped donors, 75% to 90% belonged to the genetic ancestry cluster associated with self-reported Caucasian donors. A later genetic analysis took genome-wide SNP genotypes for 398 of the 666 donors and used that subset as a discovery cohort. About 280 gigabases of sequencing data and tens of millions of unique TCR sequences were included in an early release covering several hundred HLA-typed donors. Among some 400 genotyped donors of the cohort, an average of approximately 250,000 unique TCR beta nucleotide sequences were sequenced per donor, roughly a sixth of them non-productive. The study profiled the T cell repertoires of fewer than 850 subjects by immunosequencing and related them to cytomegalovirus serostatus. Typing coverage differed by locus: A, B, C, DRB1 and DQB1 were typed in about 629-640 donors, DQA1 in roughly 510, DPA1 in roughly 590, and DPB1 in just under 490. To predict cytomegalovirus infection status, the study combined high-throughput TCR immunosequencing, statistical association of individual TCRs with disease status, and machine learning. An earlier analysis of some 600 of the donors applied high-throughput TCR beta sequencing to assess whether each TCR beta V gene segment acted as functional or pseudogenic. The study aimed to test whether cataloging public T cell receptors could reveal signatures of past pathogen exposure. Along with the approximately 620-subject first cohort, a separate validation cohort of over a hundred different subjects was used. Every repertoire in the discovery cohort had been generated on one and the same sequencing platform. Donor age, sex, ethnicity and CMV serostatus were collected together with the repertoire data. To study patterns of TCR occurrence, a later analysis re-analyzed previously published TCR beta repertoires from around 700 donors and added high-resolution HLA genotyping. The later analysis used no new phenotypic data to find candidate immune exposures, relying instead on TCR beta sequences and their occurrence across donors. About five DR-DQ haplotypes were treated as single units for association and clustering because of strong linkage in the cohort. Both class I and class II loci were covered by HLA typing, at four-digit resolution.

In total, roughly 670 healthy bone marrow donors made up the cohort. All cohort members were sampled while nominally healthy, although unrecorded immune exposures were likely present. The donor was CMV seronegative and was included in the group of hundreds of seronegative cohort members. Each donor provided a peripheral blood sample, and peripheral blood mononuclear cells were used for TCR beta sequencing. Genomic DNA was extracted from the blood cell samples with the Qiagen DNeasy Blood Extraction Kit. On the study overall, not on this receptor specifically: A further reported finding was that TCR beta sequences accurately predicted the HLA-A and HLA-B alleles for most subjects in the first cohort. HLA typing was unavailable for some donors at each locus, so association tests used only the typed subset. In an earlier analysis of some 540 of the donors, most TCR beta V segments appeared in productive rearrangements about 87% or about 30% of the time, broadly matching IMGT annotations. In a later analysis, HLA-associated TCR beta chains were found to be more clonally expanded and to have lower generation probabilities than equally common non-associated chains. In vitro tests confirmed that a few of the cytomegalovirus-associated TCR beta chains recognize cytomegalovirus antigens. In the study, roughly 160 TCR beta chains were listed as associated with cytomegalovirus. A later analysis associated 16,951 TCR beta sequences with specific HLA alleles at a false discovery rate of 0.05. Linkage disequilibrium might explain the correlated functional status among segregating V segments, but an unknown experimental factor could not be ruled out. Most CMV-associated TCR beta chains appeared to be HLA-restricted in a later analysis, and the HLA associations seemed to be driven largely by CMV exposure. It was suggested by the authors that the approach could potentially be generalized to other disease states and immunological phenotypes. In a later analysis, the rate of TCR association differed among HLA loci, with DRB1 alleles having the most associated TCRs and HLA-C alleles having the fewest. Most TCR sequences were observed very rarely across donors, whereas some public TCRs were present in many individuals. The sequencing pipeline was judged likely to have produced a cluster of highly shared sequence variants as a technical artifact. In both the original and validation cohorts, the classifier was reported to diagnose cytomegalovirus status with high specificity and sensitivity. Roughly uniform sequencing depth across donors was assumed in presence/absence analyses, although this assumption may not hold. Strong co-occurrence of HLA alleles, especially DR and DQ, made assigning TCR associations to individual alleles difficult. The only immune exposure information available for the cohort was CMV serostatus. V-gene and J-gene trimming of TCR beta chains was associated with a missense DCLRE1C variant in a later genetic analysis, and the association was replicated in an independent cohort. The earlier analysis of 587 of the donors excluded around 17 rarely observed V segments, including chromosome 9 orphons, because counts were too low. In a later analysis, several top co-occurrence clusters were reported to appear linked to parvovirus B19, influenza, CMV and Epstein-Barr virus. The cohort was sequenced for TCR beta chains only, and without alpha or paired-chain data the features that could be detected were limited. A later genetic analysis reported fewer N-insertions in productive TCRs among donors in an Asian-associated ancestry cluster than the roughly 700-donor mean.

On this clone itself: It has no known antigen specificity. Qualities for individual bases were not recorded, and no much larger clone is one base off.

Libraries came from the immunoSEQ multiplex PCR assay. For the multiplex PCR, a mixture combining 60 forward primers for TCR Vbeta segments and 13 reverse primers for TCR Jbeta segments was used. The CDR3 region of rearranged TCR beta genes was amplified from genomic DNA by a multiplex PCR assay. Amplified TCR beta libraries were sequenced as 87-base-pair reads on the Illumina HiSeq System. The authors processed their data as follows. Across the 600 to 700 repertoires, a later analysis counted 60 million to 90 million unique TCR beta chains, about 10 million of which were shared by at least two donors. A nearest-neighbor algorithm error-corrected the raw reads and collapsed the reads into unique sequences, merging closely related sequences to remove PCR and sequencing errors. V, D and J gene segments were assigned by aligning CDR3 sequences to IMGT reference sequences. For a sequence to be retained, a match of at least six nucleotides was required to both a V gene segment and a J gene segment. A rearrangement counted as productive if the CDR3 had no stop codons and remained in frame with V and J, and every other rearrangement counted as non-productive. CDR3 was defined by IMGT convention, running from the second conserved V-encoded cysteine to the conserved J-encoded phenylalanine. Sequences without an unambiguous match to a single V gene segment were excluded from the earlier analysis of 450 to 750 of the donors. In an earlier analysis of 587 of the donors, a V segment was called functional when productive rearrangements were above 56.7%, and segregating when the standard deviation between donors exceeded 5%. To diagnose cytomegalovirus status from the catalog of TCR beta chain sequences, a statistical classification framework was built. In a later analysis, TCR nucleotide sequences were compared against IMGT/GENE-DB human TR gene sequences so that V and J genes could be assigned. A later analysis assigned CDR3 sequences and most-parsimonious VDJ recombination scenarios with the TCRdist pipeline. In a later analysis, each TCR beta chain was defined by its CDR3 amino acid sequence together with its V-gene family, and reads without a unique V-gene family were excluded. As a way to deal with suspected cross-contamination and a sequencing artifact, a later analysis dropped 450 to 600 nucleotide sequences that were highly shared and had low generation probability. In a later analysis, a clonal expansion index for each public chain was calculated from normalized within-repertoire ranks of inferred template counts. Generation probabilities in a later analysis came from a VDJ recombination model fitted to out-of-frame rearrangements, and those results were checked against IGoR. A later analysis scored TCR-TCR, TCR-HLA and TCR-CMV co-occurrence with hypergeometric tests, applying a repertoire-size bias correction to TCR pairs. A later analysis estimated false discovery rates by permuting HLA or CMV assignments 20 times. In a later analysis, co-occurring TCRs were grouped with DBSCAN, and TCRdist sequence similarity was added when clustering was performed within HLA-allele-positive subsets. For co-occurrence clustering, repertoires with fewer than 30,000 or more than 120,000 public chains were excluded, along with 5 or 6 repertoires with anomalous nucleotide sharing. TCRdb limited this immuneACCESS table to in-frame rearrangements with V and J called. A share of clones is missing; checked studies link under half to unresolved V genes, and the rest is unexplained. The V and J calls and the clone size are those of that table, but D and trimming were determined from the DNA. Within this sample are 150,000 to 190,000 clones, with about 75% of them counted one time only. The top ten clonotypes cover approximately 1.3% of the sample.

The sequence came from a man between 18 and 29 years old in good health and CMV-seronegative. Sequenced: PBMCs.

The nucleotide sequence reads TGCGCCAGCAGCTTGCCCGGTATCAACGAGCAGTACTTC. It translates as CASSLPGINEQYF. The rearrangement combines TRBV5-1 with TRBJ2-7, with the D gene call left open. From the cysteine up to the phenylalanine, the CDR3 has a length of 13 residues. Only CDR3 DNA remains: 39 bases, in frame from the first base. V is reduced by 1 base and J by 5 bases, leaving a spacing of 10 bases between them. Reading the germline V gene gives CDR1 SGHRS and CDR2 YFSETQ.